The present T cell receptor beta chain was sequenced within a study of Ad26.COV2.S vaccination and SARS-CoV-2 variants. Study findings and constraints: It was vaccine recipients, not placebo recipients, who had the higher spike-specific TCR breadth.

Worth noting for this clone: The antigen remains undetermined.

Sample treatment: roughly 19 received Ad26.COV2.S at low or high dose, single or two shots; five or six received placebo; per-sample allocation not given. Sampling was performed 63 days after the first vaccine or placebo injection. Sequencing used immunoSEQ multiplex PCR; TCRdb keeps in-frame clones, though not all of them. The sample yields hundreds of thousands of clones, about 88% seen once. The CDR3 is 15 amino acids. Germline CDR1 is SGHTA and CDR2 is FQGNSA. V lost 3 bases and J lost 1; bases outside the gene matches: 0. This specimen consisted of peripheral blood, obtained in a trial of Ad26.COV2.S vaccine versus placebo. V is TRBV7-2 and J is TRBJ2-3, with 11 bases matching TRBD2. The source is a person aged 18 to 59 who received the Ad26.COV2.S COVID-19 vaccine or a placebo. The CDR3 reads CASSLTSGGTDTQYF. The CDR3 nucleotides are TGTGCCAGCAGCTTGACTAGCGGGGGCACAGATACGCAGTATTTT.